The 10 T cell receptor beta chains below come from one sample, sequenced in a study of T-cell reconstitution after alpha-beta-depleted transplantation in children. During its preparation, the TCRbeta library received unique molecular identifiers. TCRdb ran MiXCR on the PCR reads and lists one entry per CDR3 protein. Here the sample spans 200,000 to 250,000 distinct CDR3 sequences, 9.5% to 13% being singletons. The sample consisted of PBMCs, taken before TCRalphabeta/CD19-depleted stem cell transplant. The receptor set was obtained from a child younger than two with acute myeloid leukemia, due to receive a stem cell transplant.

This clonotype occurred many times. V gene TRBV11-3 combines with J gene TRBJ2-2; maybe TRBD2 (5 bases). This CDR3 region has 12 residues. The ends were cut back, 3 bases at V and 7 bases at J, with 6 bases in the middle. Germline V gene lookup returns CDR1 SGHNT and CDR2 YENEEA. CDR3 in amino acids: CASSFRGGELFF. For the CDR3, the DNA is TGTGCCAGCAGCTTTCGGGGCGGGGAGCTGTTTTTT.

This clonotype was seen at least ten times. The chain uses TRBV29-1 and TRBJ2-5; 8 nucleotides line up with TRBD2. This CDR3 contains 14 residues. After removal of 4 bases from V and 2 bases from J, the junction contained 6 bases not matched to a gene. Per germline, CDR1 SQVTM and CDR2 ANQGSEA. As DNA, the CDR3 is TGCAGCGTTGCTTTGGCGGGAGGTCAAGAGACCCAGTACTTC. This gives the protein CSVALAGGQETQYF. The full variable domain, completed using reference TRBV29-1 and TRBJ2-5, is SAVISQKPSRDICQRGTSLTIQCQVDSQVTMMFWYRQQPGQSLTLIATANQGSEATYESGFVIDKFPISRPNLTFSTLTVSNMSPEDSSIYLCSVALAGGQETQYFGPGTRLLVL.

This clonotype was seen ten or more times. The chain is built from TRBV5-1 and TRBJ2-3; D is ambiguous. The V end lost 3 bases, the J end lost 6 bases, and 8 bases lay between the germline ends. The CDR3 is 12 amino acids. The V gene's germline CDR1 is SGHRS and CDR2 YFSETQ. CDR3 in amino acids: CASSSTLDTQYF. The CDR3, as DNA: TGCGCCAGCAGCTCCACGTTGGATACGCAGTATTTT. The full variable domain, in which reference TRBV5-1 and TRBJ2-3 provide the parts outside the CDR3, is KAGVTQTPRYLIKTRGQQVTLSCSPISGHRSVSWYQQTPGQGLQFLFEYFSETQRNKGNFPGRFSGRQFSNSRSEMNVSTLELGDSALYLCASSSTLDTQYFGPGTRLTVL.

This clonotype has ten or more counts. The chain links TRBV12-3 or TRBV12-4 to TRBJ2-2; a possible D gene is TRBD1 (6 bases). The CDR3 sequence is 14 residues long. Trimming pared 3 bases from V and 3 bases from J, leaving 8 bases between. The DNA for the CDR3 is TGTGCCAGCAGTTTGTACAGGGACACCGGGGAGCTGTTTTTT. Encoded protein: CASSLYRDTGELFF.

This clonotype has a count of ten or more. The chain uses TRBV10-3 and TRBJ2-2, with TRBD1 identical over 8 bases. Trimming cost V 4 bases and J 1 base; bases outside gene matches: 2. Per germline, CDR1 ENHRY and CDR2 SYGVKD. The CDR3 has 15 amino acids. Here the CDR3 reads CAISGTGKNTGELFF. CDR3 in DNA: TGTGCCATCAGTGGGACAGGGAAGAACACCGGGGAGCTGTTTTTT.

This clonotype was seen repeatedly, ten times or more. CDR3 loop: CASSLGGGAGYTF. DNA for the CDR3: TGTGCCAGCAGCTTAGGGGGAGGGGCTGGCTACACCTTC. The rearrangement uses TRBV7-8 and TRBJ1-2, with D perhaps matching TRBD1 (5 bases). The germline V and J ends were trimmed by 1 base and 7 bases, with 10 bases remaining between them. Per the germline V gene, CDR1 is SGHVS and CDR2 is FQNEAQ. The CDR3 runs 13 residues.

The table lists this clonotype with many counts. The chain is built from TRBV12-3 or TRBV12-4 and TRBJ2-1; 10 bases are shared with TRBD2. This CDR3 is built from 15 residues. V shed 4 bases, J shed 7 bases, and the junction held 7 bases outside the gene matches. The CDR3 protein is CASSSLSGRYNEQFF. As DNA, the CDR3 is TGTGCCAGCAGTTCCCTTAGCGGGAGGTATAATGAGCAGTTCTTC.

This clonotype was picked up many times. The V call is TRBV20-1, the J call TRBJ2-3; D is ambiguous. V gave up 3 bases and J gave up 6 bases, with 7 bases separating them. Germline V gene lookup returns CDR1 DFQATT and CDR2 SNEGSKA (reference sequence). The length of the CDR3 is 11 residues. The CDR3 loop reads CSARGGDTQYF. CDR3 sequence (DNA): TGCAGTGCTAGGGGCGGTGATACGCAGTATTTT.

This clonotype was recorded many times. The chain carries TRBV6-5 and TRBJ2-2, with a possible D match to TRBD2 (6 bases). From germline, CDR1 is MNHEY and CDR2 SVGAGI. The CDR3 length is 15 residues. V lost 4 bases, J lost 4 bases, and 13 bases lay in between. DNA for the CDR3: TGTGCCAGCAGTTCTTCTGGGACTGTCACCGGGGAGCTGTTTTTT. Protein: CASSSSGTVTGELFF.

This clonotype was recorded at least ten times. The rearrangement joins TRBV28 to TRBJ2-2; no definite D call. The CDR3 consists of 12 residues. The V end lost 2 bases, the J end lost 6 bases, and 4 bases lay between the germline ends. Germline CDR1 reads MDHEN; CDR2 reads SYDVKM. CDR3 in amino acids: CASSLPAGELFF. CDR3 DNA sequence: TGTGCCAGCAGTTTACCGGCCGGGGAGCTGTTTTTT.